The next 2 T cell receptor beta chains were all read from a single sample in a study of radiation and T cells in renal cell carcinoma. Time point specified: blood 4 weeks post-SBRT, at nephrectomy. Treatment here: 15 Gy SBRT to primary tumor, nephrectomy 4 weeks later. Sequencing used immunoSEQ multiplex PCR; TCRdb keeps in-frame clones, though not all of them. This sample has 25,000 to 40,000 clones, with over 75% found just once. Sequences were derived from blood, sampled from a patient whose treatment included radiotherapy and nephrectomy. The receptor set was obtained from a man aged 55 to 70 with renal cell carcinoma.

The chain joins TRBV30 to TRBJ1-4; no definite D call. The V gene's germline CDR1 is GTSNPN and CDR2 SVGIG (reference sequence). Trimming removed 4 bases from V and 5 bases from J, with 14 bases in between. This CDR3 region has 14 residues. DNA for the CDR3: TGTGCCTGGACCCGAGGCAGCTTGAATGAAAAACTGTTTTTT. Translated: CAWTRGSLNEKLFF.

The V gene is TRBV2, the J gene TRBJ2-7; D unresolved. Germline CDR1 SNHLY, CDR2 FYNNEI. The CDR3 has 13 residues. V lost 8 bases, J lost 2 bases, and 13 bases lay in between. The CDR3 region has the DNA TGTGCCAGCGGCAGCAGGTGGGCCTACGAGCAGTACTTC. Translation: CASGSRWAYEQYF.